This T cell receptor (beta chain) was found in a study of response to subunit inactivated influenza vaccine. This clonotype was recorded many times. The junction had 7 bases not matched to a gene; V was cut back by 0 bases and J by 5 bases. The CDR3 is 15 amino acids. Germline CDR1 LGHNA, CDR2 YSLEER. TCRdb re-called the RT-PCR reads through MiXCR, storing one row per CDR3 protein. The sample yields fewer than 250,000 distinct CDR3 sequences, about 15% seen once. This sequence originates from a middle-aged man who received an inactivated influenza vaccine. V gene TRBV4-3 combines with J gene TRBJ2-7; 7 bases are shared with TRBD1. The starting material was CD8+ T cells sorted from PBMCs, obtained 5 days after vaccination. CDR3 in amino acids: CASSQDGQVHDEQYF. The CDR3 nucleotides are TGCGCCAGCAGCCAAGACGGACAGGTACACGACGAGCAGTACTTC.